Each of the 10 T cell receptor beta chains below was sequenced from the same sample in a study of CD8 T cells in ankylosing spondylitis. From the 5' RACE reads, TCRdb called clonotypes with MiXCR, one entry per CDR3 protein. The table lists roughly 700,000 distinct CDR3 sequences, around 20% of them singletons. Study outcomes and limitations: What appeared characteristic of ankylosing spondylitis blood was a TCR beta motif of several highly homologous variants.

Their target antigens are unknown. Sequenced input: blood, either unsorted or a sorted T cell fraction (not recorded which). These receptors were collected from a male donor with ankylosing spondylitis.

The chain uses TRBV18 and TRBJ2-7; D is possibly TRBD1 (6 bases). Germline V CDR1 and CDR2: KGHSH, LQKENI. The CDR3 is made up of 15 amino acids. The V gene lost 3 bases and the J gene lost 2 bases, with 14 bases spanning the gap. CDR3 in amino acids: CASSPSGQQTYEQYF. For the CDR3, the DNA is TGTGCCAGCTCACCTAGTGGACAGCAAACCTACGAGCAGTACTTC.

V and J are TRBV5-6 and TRBJ2-1; a weak D match, TRBD1 (5 bases). This CDR3 region has 12 residues. Trimming took 7 bases from V and 8 from J, leaving 13 bases between them. Per germline, CDR1 SGHDT and CDR2 YYEEEE. The CDR3 DNA follows: TGTGCCAGCGCCGACAGACGAGATGAGCAGTTCTTC. Protein product: CASADRRDEQFF.

The chain joins TRBV4-3 to TRBJ2-1; 9 bases fit TRBD1. The V gene end was trimmed by 1 base and the J gene end by 8 bases; junction bases not matched to a gene: 9. Germline lookup yields CDR1 LGHNA and CDR2 YSLEER. CDR3 length equals 16 residues. Here the CDR3 reads CASSQAAGTGIDEQFF. The CDR3 nucleotides read TGCGCCAGCAGCCAAGCCGCCGGGACAGGGATAGATGAGCAGTTCTTC.

The chain combines TRBV29-1 with TRBJ1-2; D remains unclear. This CDR3 comprises 12 residues. V lost 1 base and J lost 9, with 12 bases in between. The germline V gene has CDR1 SQVTM and CDR2 ANQGSEA. Here the CDR3 DNA reads TGCAGCGTTGAAGGCATCATAGGCAGCTACACCTTC. The encoded protein is CSVEGIIGSYTF.

The chain recombines TRBV2 with TRBJ2-3; D possibly corresponds to TRBD1 (5 bases). CDR3 length equals 13 residues. V lost 5 bases and J lost 5, with 11 bases in between. Germline CDR1 SNHLY, CDR2 FYNNEI. As DNA, the CDR3 is TGTGCCAGCAGTCCCTCGACAGAAGATACGCAGTATTTT. Its translation: CASSPSTEDTQYF.

Only a few counts were recorded for this clonotype. V and J are TRBV4-1 and TRBJ2-7; the D is unclear. Germline V lookup: CDR1 MGHRA, CDR2 YSYEKL. This CDR3 has 13 residues. Trimming took off 1 base at V and 5 bases at J, with 9 bases between the two ends. The CDR3 reads CASSQGSGHEQYF. For the CDR3, the DNA is TGCGCCAGCAGCCAAGGGAGTGGGCACGAGCAGTACTTC.

This chain uses TRBV11-3 with TRBJ2-1, with TRBD2 identical over 7 bases. This CDR3 spans 15 amino acids. The germline V gene encodes CDR1 SGHNT and CDR2 YENEEA. Trimming cost V 1 base and J 3 bases; bases outside gene matches: 3. In DNA form, the CDR3 reads TGTGCCAGCAGCTTAGTCCAGCGGGGCTACAATGAGCAGTTCTTC. Translating gives CASSLVQRGYNEQFF.

The chain employs TRBV5-1 and TRBJ2-2; TRBD2 matches at 7 bases. Germline lookup yields CDR1 SGHRS and CDR2 YFSETQ. The CDR3 runs to 16 residues. The V and J ends lost 1 base and 3 bases, in that order; junction bases with no gene match: 6. The CDR3 region is CASSLMASGDTGELFF. Here the CDR3 DNA reads TGCGCCAGCAGCTTGATGGCTAGCGGAGACACCGGGGAGCTGTTTTTT.

This clonotype was counted a few times. The chain recombines TRBV29-1 with TRBJ1-1; tentatively, D is TRBD1 (5 bases). Trimming took 6 bases from V and 0 from J, leaving 20 bases between them. The length of the CDR3 is 16 residues. Germline CDR1 reads SQVTM; CDR2 reads ANQGSEA. The CDR3 DNA is TGCAGCGTCGGCCTTGCTCAGGGAGAAATGAACACTGAAGCTTTCTTT. Translating it yields CSVGLAQGEMNTEAFF.

The chain uses TRBV7-2 and TRBJ2-5; D is perhaps TRBD1 or TRBD2 (5 bases each). V was shortened by 2 bases and J by 5 bases, with 15 bases between the two germline ends. The CDR3 consists of 15 residues. The germline gives CDR1 SGHTA, CDR2 FQGNSA. CDR3 sequence: CASSLRPGRMETQYF. The DNA of the CDR3 is TGTGCCAGCAGCTTAAGGCCAGGGAGAATGGAGACCCAGTACTTC.